This TCR beta chain was documented in a study of cytomegalovirus exposure and HLA in healthy donors. The PCR used 60 Vbeta and 13 Jbeta primers. Sequencing was performed with immunoSEQ multiplex PCR; in TCRdb, only in-frame clones are kept and a portion is missing. The sample holds some 110,000 clones, roughly 13% seen once. This clone was seen only a few times. The CDR3 covers 15 residues. Germline-derived CDR1 and CDR2 are MRHNA and SNTAGT. Trimming at V came to 6 bases and at J to 5 bases, leaving 5 bases not matched to a gene. The origin of this receptor is a middle-aged man in good health and CMV-seropositive. The chain uses TRBV6-4 and TRBJ2-5; TRBD2 aligns across 14 bases. The source material was PBMCs. The CDR3 sequence: CASRGGLAGAETQYF. The CDR3 DNA reads TGTGCCAGCAGAGGGGGACTAGCGGGAGCTGAGACCCAGTACTTC.